These 9 T cell receptor beta chains were sequenced from one sample in a study of blood T cell repertoires in COVID-19. Here immunoSEQ multiplex PCR was the method, and the copy in TCRdb shows in-frame clones only, minus some. The repertoire consists of 150,000 or so clones, with around 81% occurring once and the leading ten covering around 1.6%. The sequencing sample was made of peripheral blood. Source of these receptors: a human donor in a cohort sampled during active COVID-19.

This chain joins TRBV29-1 and TRBJ2-1, with 13 bases identical to TRBD2. This CDR3 region has 13 residues. Trimming cost V 6 bases and J 9 bases; bases outside gene matches: 5. CDR1 is SQVTM and CDR2 is ANQGSEA in the germline V gene. In DNA form, the CDR3 reads TGCAGCGTAGGACTAGCGGGAGTAGGTGAGCAGTTCTTC. It specifies CSVGLAGVGEQFF.

The chain employs TRBV18 and TRBJ2-7, with a weak D call TRBD2 (6 bases). There are 16 residues in the CDR3. V lost 4 bases to trimming and J lost 2 bases, with 18 bases between them. Germline CDR1 is KGHSH and CDR2 is LQKENI. The CDR3 DNA is TGTGCCAGCTCACGTTTGCCGGGAGAGGGGACCTACGAGCAGTACTTC. Its translation: CASSRLPGEGTYEQYF.

J is TRBJ2-1 and V is TRBV18, with TRBD2 identical over 13 bases. This CDR3 comprises 17 residues. Germline CDR1 reads KGHSH; CDR2 reads LQKENI. V lost 2 bases to trimming and J lost 1 base; unmatched junction nucleotides: 2. Here the CDR3 reads CASSPGTSGASYNEQFF. The CDR3 DNA follows: TGTGCCAGCTCACCAGGGACTAGCGGGGCATCCTACAATGAGCAGTTCTTC.

This sequence joins TRBV4-1 and TRBJ2-7, with TRBD1 matching over 9 bases. V was clipped by 2 bases and J by 4 bases; unmatched bases: 6. This CDR3 is 15 amino acids long. CDR1 and CDR2 (germline): MGHRA, YSYEKL. The CDR3 reads CASSQYVDRGYEQYF. DNA for the CDR3: TGCGCCAGCAGCCAATACGTGGACAGGGGATACGAGCAGTACTTC.

The chain has TRBV7-8 and TRBJ2-3; D is ambiguous. V gave up 2 bases and J gave up 6 bases, with 15 bases separating them. There are 15 residues in the CDR3. The germline CDR1 and CDR2 sequences are SGHVS and FQNEAQ. Here the CDR3 reads CASSLSARALDTQYF. The CDR3, as DNA: TGTGCCAGCAGCTTAAGCGCCAGAGCCCTCGATACGCAGTATTTT.

The V and J genes are TRBV19 and TRBJ2-4; TRBD1 matches at 8 bases. This CDR3 region has 15 residues. The ends lost 5 bases at V and 6 bases at J; junction bases unmatched: 9. Germline V lookup: CDR1 LNHDA, CDR2 SQIVND (reference sequence). CDR3 coding DNA: TGTGCCAGTAGTGCGACAGGGGACGGGGTAAACATTCAGTACTTC. It codes for CASSATGDGVNIQYF. The variable domain in full, completed from reference TRBV19 and TRBJ2-4, reads DGGITQSPKYLFRKEGQNVTLSCEQNLNHDAMYWYRQDPGQGLRLIYYSQIVNDFQKGDIAEGYSVSREKKESFPLTVTSAQKNPTAFYLCASSATGDGVNIQYFGAGTRLSVL.

The V and J genes are TRBV29-1 and TRBJ2-3; 8 positions match TRBD2. Germline-derived CDR1 and CDR2 are SQVTM and ANQGSEA. The V gene end was trimmed by 6 bases and the J gene end by 4 bases; junction bases not matched to a gene: 15. This CDR3 spans 16 amino acids. The CDR3 region has the DNA TGCAGCGTGGGCGGGGTAGCGGGATGGCGTCCAGATACGCAGTATTTT. Translating it yields CSVGGVAGWRPDTQYF.

The count of this clone is one. The gene calls are TRBV12-3 or TRBV12-4 and TRBJ2-1, with 7 bases that match TRBD2. This CDR3 region has 12 residues. V gave up 5 bases and J gave up 7 bases; unmatched junction bases: 2. For the CDR3, the DNA is TGTGCCAGCAGTCGAGCGGGGAATGAGCAGTTCTTC. This codes for CASSRAGNEQFF.

This clone was detected only once. This sequence joins TRBV7-6 and TRBJ2-1; TRBD2 agrees at 11 bases. J lost 7 bases, V lost 5 bases, and 7 bases had no gene match. The CDR3 is 15 residues long. Germline V gives CDR1 SGHVS, CDR2 FNYEAQ. The CDR3: CASSHPASGRNEQFF. DNA of the CDR3: TGTGCCAGCAGCCATCCAGCTAGCGGGAGGAATGAGCAGTTCTTC.